The T cell receptor beta chain described here comes from a study of blood T cell repertoires in COVID-19. On the study more broadly: PBMCs, B-cell-depleted T cells, or T cells were the source of the cDNA or gDNA that made up the material.

In the authors' methods: By means of reference gene primer amplification, nucleated cell counts were estimated. Some clones are missing from TCRdb's copy, which holds only in-frame ones; the method was immunoSEQ multiplex PCR. V and J calls and clone size are those listed in that table; D and trimming were worked out from the DNA. The sample holds roughly 120,000 clones, 75% to 90% seen once. This CDR3 comprises 16 residues. This clonotype originated in a man aged 65-85 years with acute or convalescent COVID-19. Material: peripheral blood. The V call is TRBV21-1, the J call TRBJ2-5; the D call of TRBD1 is as the table states it, not checked on the DNA. TRBV21-1 is recorded as a pseudogene. The CDR3 spells CASSKATDRGLETQYF. The CDR3, as DNA: TGTGCCAGCAGCAAAGCAACCGACAGGGGGTTGGAGACCCAGTACTTC.